This T cell receptor beta chain was captured by sequencing in a study of shared clonotypes between healthy human individuals. On the study more broadly: The cohort comprised a couple of women and a few men. Their ages spanned 18 to 49 years. Per donor, three plates held CD4 naive cells, three held CD4 memory, two held CD8 naive and one held CD8 memory.

General study results and limits: An effect of sequencing depth on clonotype sharing among donors was expected. In this cohort, only blood was sampled, and tissue repertoires likely differ.

TCRdb's copy holds only in-frame clones and misses some; the assay was immunoSEQ multiplex PCR. Altogether 2 million or so clones are present, approximately 95% being singletons, with the ten largest covering 0.9% to 1.3%. V trimming: 3 bases; J trimming: 6 bases; junction bases outside the gene matches: 7. Germline assignment: CDR1 SEHNR and CDR2 FQNEAQ (reference sequence). The CDR3 is 16 residues long. Naive CD8 cells, CD45RO-negative and positively selected for CCR7, excluded terminally differentiated effector memory CD45RA+ cells. To note about this clone: Its antigen is unknown.

The chain combines TRBV7-9 with TRBJ2-1; TRBD1 aligns across 11 bases. Sequenced input: naive CD8+ T cells sorted from blood. The origin of this receptor is a man in his late teens or twenties in good health. The CDR3 DNA sequence: TGTGCCAGCAGCTTGGGGACAGGGGGGATCGGCAATGAGCAGTTCTTC. Translating gives CASSLGTGGIGNEQFF.